Described below is a single TCR beta chain sequence and its context. Produced via immunoSEQ multiplex PCR; TCRdb's table is partial and in-frame only. The sample lists about 75,000 clones, nearly 98% seen once, with 0.18% in the top ten. This record belongs to a study of technical replicates of blood from a handful of donors. Germline trimming cut 7 bases from V and 6 bases from J; bases unmatched to any gene: 17. The CDR3 contains 15 residues. In germline, CDR1 is SQVTM, CDR2 ANQGSEA. The source is a human donor in good health. The specimen sequenced was T cells isolated from PBMCs. The chain combines TRBV29-1 with TRBJ2-7; 8 positions agree with TRBD2. The chain's CDR3 is CSAIPGLDALGEQYF. The DNA of the CDR3 is TGCAGCGCTATTCCGGGACTAGACGCCTTGGGCGAGCAGTACTTC.